This TCR beta chain came from a study of radiotherapy plus CTLA-4 blockade in lung cancer. This clone appeared once. The antigen remains unidentified. The data were produced by immunoSEQ multiplex PCR, yet TCRdb's version contains in-frame clones alone and is incomplete. Of approximately 52,000 clones in the sample, approximately 80% are singletons; the top ten hold around 2.5%. The CDR3 extends over 16 amino acids. Per germline, CDR1 MDHEN and CDR2 SYDVKM. Trimming removed 2 bases at V and 4 bases at J, with 15 bases between. Overall study findings and caveats: Once radiotherapy plus ipilimumab had been given, TCR clones derived from tumor expanded in blood. Increased serum interferon-beta after radiation also reportedly predicted response strongly.

The sample in question was peripheral blood, obtained from a patient treated with radiotherapy plus ipilimumab. The receptor's source is a human donor with non-small cell lung cancer whose response to radiotherapy plus ipilimumab could not be evaluated. V is TRBV28 and J is TRBJ1-3, with a tentative D call TRBD1 (5 bases). For the CDR3, the DNA is TGTGCCAGCAGTTTACTCTTGGCGTACAGGGGAAACACCATATATTTT. Its translation: CASSLLLAYRGNTIYF.